The 10 T cell receptor beta chains reported below all come from one sample, sequenced in a study of Ad26.COV2.S vaccination and SARS-CoV-2 variants. Noted treatment: roughly 20 received Ad26.COV2.S at low or high dose, single or two shots; about 5 received placebo; per-sample allocation not given. The investigators took samples on day 63 after the first vaccine or placebo injection. This table comes from immunoSEQ multiplex PCR, and its TCRdb copy is limited to in-frame clones, with some not included. The profile covers about 460,000 clones, with 89% appearing a single time and roughly 1.7% taken by the ten largest. Source: peripheral blood, taken in a trial of Ad26.COV2.S vaccine versus placebo. The receptors originated from a person aged 18-60 years who received the Ad26.COV2.S COVID-19 vaccine or a placebo.

The chain links TRBV7-2 to TRBJ2-7; 7 nucleotides match TRBD1. The germline V gene encodes CDR1 SGHTA and CDR2 FQGNSA. The CDR3 runs to 16 residues. Germline trimming cut 3 bases from V and 2 bases from J; bases unmatched to any gene: 10. This chain's CDR3 is CASSLTTGSNPYEQYF. The CDR3 region has the DNA TGTGCCAGCAGCTTGACGACAGGGAGCAATCCCTACGAGCAGTACTTC.

The rearrangement uses TRBV15 and TRBJ1-3; D is ambiguous. Germline CDR1 LNHNV, CDR2 YYDKDF (reference sequence). The V and J ends lost 0 bases and 4 bases respectively, with 4 bases between them. The CDR3 covers 13 residues. This CDR3 reads CATSRDIGNTIYF. In nucleotides, the CDR3 is TGTGCCACCAGCAGAGATATAGGAAACACCATATATTTT.

In nucleotides, the CDR3 is TGTGCCAGCAGCGTAGGGATGGATAGCGCGTCTAATGAAAAACTGTTTTTT. Translation: CASSVGMDSASNEKLFF. The chain uses TRBV9 and TRBJ1-4; D not certain. CDR1 and CDR2 (germline): SGDLS, YYNGEE. This CDR3 spans 17 amino acids. V was clipped by 0 bases and J by 3 bases, with 15 bases between them.

The chain carries TRBV13 and TRBJ2-7, with 10 bases identical to TRBD1. From germline, CDR1 is PRHDT and CDR2 FYEKMQ (reference sequence). The CDR3 consists of 14 residues. V lost 5 bases and J lost 8; bases outside the gene matches: 9. The CDR3 DNA is TGTGCCAGCAGCCTCCGGACAGGGGGGGCGCAGCAGTACTTC. Its translation is CASSLRTGGAQQYF.

The chain joins TRBV5-4 to TRBJ2-1; TRBD2 aligns across 11 bases. CDR1 is SGHNT and CDR2 is YYREEE in the germline V gene (reference sequence). The CDR3 is 17 residues long. V lost 4 bases to trimming and J lost 4 bases; unmatched junction nucleotides: 10. CDR3 DNA: TGTGCCAGCAGCGCCGCGAGTAGCGGGAGGGCTTACAATGAGCAGTTCTTC. Translation gives CASSAASSGRAYNEQFF.

V usage is TRBV7-3 and J usage is TRBJ2-2; possible D gene TRBD1, 6 bases. The V end was cut by 5 bases, the J end by 4 bases, with 14 bases between. CDR3 length equals 15 residues. Germline V gene sequence: CDR1 SGHTA, CDR2 FQGTGA. For the CDR3, the DNA is TGTGCCAGCAGCCAAACAGGGATCGGCACCGGGGAGCTGTTTTTT. It specifies CASSQTGIGTGELFF.

This chain connects TRBV6-2 or TRBV6-3 to TRBJ1-2, with TRBD1 identical over 9 bases. The CDR3 sequence is 15 residues long. V trimming: 4 bases; J trimming: 4 bases; junction bases outside the gene matches: 7. In germline, CDR1 is MNHEY, CDR2 SVGEGT. As DNA, the CDR3 is TGTGCCAGCAGTTTGTCGGGACAGGGCAGCTATGGCTACACCTTC. Protein: CASSLSGQGSYGYTF.

This clone has just one count. This rearrangement joins TRBV2 to TRBJ2-7; 12 bases agree with TRBD2. Trimming cost V 6 bases and J 2 bases; bases outside gene matches: 5. From germline, CDR1 is SNHLY and CDR2 FYNNEI. The CDR3 loop spans 15 amino acids. The CDR3 nucleotides are TGTGCCAGCAGGCCCACTAGCGGGGGGACCTACGAGCAGTACTTC. This codes for CASRPTSGGTYEQYF. The full variable domain, rest sourced from reference TRBV2 and TRBJ2-7, is EPEVTQTPSHQVTQMGQEVILRCVPISNHLYFYWYRQILGQKVEFLVSFYNNEISEKSEIFDDQFSVERPDGSNFTLKIRSTKLEDSAMYFCASRPTSGGTYEQYFGPGTRLTVT.

V gene TRBV5-5 combines with J gene TRBJ1-2; TRBD1 matches 9 bases. The germline gives CDR1 SGHKS, CDR2 YYEKEE (reference sequence). The V segment lost 4 bases and the J segment 8 bases; nucleotides outside the gene matches: 6. The CDR3 covers 13 residues. CDR3 in DNA: TGTGCCAGCAGCCACGACAGGGGGGAAGGCTACACCTTC. As protein: CASSHDRGEGYTF.

This clone has only one observation. The V and J genes are TRBV3-1 (or the pseudogene TRBV3-2) and TRBJ1-1, with D hard to call. Trimming removed 2 bases from V and 8 bases from J, with 6 bases in between. Germline V CDR1 and CDR2: LGHDT, YNNKEL (reference sequence). This CDR3 comprises 11 residues. CDR3: CASSQLSEAFF. The CDR3, as DNA: TGTGCCAGCAGCCAACTTTCGGAAGCTTTCTTT.